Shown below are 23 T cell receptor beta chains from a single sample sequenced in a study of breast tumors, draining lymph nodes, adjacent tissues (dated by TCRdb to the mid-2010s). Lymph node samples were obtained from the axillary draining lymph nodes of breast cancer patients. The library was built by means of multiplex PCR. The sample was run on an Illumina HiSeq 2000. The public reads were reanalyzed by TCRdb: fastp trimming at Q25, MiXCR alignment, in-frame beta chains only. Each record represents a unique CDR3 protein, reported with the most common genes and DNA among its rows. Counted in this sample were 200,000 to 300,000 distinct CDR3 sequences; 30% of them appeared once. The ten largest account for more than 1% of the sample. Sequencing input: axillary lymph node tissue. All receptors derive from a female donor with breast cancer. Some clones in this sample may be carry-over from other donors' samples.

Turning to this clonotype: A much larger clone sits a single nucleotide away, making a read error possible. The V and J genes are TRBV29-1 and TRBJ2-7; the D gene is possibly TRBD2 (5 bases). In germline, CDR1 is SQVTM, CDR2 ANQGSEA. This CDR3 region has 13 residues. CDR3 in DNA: TGCAACGTTGATGGCGCGGGCTCCTACGAGCAGTACTTC. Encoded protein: CNVDGAGSYEQYF.

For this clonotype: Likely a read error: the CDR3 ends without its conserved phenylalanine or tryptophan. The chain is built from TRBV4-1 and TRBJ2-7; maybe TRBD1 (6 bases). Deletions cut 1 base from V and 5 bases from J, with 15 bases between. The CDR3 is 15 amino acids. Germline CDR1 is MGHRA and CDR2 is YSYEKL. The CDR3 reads CASSQVQGFTNEQYL. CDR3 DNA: TGCGCCAGCAGCCAAGTACAGGGCTTCACCAACGAGCAGTACCTC.

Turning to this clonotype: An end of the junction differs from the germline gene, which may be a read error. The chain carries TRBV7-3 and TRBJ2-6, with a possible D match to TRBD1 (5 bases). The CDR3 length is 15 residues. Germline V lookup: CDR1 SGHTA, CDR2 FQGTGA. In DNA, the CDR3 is TGTGCCAGCAGCTTAGCCCTCACTGGGGCCAACGTCCTGCCTTTC. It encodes CASSLALTGANVLPF.

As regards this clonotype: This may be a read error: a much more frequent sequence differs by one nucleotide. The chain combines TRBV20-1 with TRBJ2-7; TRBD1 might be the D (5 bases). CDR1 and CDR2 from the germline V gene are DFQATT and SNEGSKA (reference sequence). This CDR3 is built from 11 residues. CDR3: CSMTDTYEQSF. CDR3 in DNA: TGCAGTATGACAGACACCTACGAGCAGTCCTTC.

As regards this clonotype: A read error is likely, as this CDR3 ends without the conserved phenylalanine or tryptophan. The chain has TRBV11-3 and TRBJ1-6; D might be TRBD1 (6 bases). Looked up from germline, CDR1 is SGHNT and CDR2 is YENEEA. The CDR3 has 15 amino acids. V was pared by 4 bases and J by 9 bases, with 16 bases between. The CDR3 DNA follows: TGTGCCAGCAGCTCAAGGACAGTTGTGGGTTCACCCCTCCACTCT. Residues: CASSSRTVVGSPLHS.

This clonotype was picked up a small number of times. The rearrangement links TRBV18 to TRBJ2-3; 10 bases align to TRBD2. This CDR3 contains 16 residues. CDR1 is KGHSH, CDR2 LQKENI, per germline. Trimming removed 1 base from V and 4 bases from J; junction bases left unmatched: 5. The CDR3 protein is CASSPRLAGAADTQYF. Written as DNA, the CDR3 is TGTGCCAGCTCACCACGGCTAGCGGGAGCGGCAGATACGCAGTATTTT.

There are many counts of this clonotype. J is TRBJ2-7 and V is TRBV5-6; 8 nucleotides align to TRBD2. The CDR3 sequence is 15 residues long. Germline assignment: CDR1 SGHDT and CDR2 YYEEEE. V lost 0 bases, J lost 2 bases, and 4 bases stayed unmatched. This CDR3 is CASSLVLADTYEQYF. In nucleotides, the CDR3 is TGTGCCAGCAGCTTGGTACTAGCGGACACCTACGAGCAGTACTTC.

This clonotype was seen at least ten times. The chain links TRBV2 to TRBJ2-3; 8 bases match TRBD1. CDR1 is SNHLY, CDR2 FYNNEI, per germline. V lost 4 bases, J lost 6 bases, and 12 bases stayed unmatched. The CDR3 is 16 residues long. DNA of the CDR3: TGTGCCAGCAGTGGACGTACAGGGGGTCGAGGGGATACGCAGTATTTT. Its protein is CASSGRTGGRGDTQYF. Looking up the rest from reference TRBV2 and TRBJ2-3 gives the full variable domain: EPEVTQTPSHQVTQMGQEVILRCVPISNHLYFYWYRQILGQKVEFLVSFYNNEISEKSEIFDDQFSVERPDGSNFTLKIRSTKLEDSAMYFCASSGRTGGRGDTQYFGPGTRLTVL.

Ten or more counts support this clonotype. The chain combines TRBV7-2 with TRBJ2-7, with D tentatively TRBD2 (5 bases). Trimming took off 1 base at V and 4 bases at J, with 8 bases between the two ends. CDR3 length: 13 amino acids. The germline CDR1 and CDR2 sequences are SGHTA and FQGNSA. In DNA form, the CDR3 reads TGTGCCAGCAGCTTAGTTAGGGAGTACGAGCAGTACTTC. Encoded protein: CASSLVREYEQYF.

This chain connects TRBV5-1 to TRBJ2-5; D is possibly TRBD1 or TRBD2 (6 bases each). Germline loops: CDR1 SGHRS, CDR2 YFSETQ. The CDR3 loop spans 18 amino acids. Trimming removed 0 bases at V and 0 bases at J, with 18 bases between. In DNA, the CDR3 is TGCGCCAGCAGCTTGGGCGGGCTCGGGGGCCGTGACCAAGAGACCCAGTACTTC. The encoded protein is CASSLGGLGGRDQETQYF.

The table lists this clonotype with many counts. The DNA for the CDR3 is TGTGCCACCGCCGGGACAGGGTATGAGCAGTTCTTC. Translating gives CATAGTGYEQFF. The chain uses TRBV24-1 and TRBJ2-1; 9 bases line up with TRBD1. With V trimmed by 9 bases and J by 8 bases, 4 bases remained unmatched. Germline lookup yields CDR1 KGHDR and CDR2 SFDVKD. The CDR3 contains 12 residues.

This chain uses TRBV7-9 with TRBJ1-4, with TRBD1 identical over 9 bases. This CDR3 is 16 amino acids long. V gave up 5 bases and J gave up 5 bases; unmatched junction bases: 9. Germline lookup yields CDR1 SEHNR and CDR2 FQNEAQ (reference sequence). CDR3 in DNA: TGTGCCAGCAGCCCGGACAGGGGAAGATACAATGAAAAACTGTTTTTT. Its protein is CASSPDRGRYNEKLFF.

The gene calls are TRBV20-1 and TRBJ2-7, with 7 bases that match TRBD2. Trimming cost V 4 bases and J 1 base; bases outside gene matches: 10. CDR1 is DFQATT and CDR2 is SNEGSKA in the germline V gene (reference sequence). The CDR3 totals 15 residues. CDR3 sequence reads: CSAIPAGVFSYEQYF. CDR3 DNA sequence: TGCAGTGCTATCCCTGCGGGAGTTTTTTCCTACGAGCAGTACTTC.

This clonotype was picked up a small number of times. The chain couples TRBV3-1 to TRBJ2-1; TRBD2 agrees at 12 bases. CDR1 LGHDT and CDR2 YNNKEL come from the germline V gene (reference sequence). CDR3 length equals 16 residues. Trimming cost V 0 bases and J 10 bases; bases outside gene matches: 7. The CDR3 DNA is TGTGCCAGCAGCCAAGAAGCGACTAGCGGGGGCCAGGAGCAGTTCTTC. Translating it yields CASSQEATSGGQEQFF.

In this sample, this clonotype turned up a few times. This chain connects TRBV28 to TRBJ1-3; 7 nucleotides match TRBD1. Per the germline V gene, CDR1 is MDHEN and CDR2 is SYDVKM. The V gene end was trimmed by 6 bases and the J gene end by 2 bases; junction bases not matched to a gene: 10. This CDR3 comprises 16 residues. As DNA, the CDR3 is TGTGCCAGCAGGCAAGACAGGGCAGTCCCTGGAAACACCATATATTTT. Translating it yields CASRQDRAVPGNTIYF.

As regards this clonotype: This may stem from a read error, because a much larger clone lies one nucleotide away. The CDR3 spells CASFSRPDSNQPQHF. CDR3 in DNA: TGTGCCAGCTTCTCTCGCCCGGACAGCAATCAGCCCCAGCATTTT. The chain carries TRBV5-6 and TRBJ1-5; D is unresolved. The CDR3 has 15 amino acids. Germline V gene data show CDR1 as SGHDT and CDR2 as YYEEEE. Trimming left V 7 bases short and J 1 base short, with 15 bases between.

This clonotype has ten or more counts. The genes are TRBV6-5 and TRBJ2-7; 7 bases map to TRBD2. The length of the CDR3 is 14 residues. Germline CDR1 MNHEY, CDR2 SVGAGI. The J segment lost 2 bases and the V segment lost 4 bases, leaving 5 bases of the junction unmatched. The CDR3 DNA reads TGTGCCAGCAGTTTCGTAGCGGGCCCCTACGAGCAGTACTTC. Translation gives CASSFVAGPYEQYF.

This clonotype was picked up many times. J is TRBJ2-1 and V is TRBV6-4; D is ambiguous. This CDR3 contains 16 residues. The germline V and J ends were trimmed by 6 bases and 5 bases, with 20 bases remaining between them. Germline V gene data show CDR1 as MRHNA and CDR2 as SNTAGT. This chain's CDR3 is CASSARPGPANNEQFF. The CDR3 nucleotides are TGTGCCAGCAGCGCCCGACCTGGACCGGCGAACAATGAGCAGTTCTTC.

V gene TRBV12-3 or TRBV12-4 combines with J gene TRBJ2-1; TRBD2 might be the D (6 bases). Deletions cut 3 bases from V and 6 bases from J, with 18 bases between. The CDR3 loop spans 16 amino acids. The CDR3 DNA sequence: TGTGCCAGCAGTTTCGGGGTGGGGGGAACGGGCAATGAGCAGTTCTTC. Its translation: CASSFGVGGTGNEQFF.

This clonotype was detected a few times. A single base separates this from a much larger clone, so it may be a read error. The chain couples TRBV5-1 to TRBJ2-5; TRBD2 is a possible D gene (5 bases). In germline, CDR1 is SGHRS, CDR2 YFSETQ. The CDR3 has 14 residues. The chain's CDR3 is CASSLGGYQDTQYF. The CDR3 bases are TGCGCCAGCAGCCTCGGAGGTTACCAAGACACCCAGTACTTC.

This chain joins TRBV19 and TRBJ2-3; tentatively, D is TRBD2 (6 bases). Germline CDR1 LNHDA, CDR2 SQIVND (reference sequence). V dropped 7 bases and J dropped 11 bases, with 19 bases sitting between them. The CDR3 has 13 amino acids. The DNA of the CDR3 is TGTGCCAGTATGGAGGGAACCTACAATGAGCAGTATTTT. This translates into CASMEGTYNEQYF.

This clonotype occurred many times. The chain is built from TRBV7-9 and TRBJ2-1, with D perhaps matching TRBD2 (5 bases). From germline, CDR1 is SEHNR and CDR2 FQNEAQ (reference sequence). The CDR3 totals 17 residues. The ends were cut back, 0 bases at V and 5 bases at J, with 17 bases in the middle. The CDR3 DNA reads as TGTGCCAGCAGCTTAGCGGCGGGTCTTAGGACGAACAATGAGCAGTTCTTC. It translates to CASSLAAGLRTNNEQFF.

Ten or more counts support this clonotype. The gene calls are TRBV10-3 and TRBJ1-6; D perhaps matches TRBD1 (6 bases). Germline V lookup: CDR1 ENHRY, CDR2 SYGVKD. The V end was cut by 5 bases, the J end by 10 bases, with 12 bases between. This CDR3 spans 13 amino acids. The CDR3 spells CAISNHRDSPLHF. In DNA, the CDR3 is TGTGCCATCAGTAACCACAGGGACTCACCCCTCCACTTT.